Listed below are T cell receptor beta chains from one sample, sequenced in a study of cytomegalovirus exposure and HLA in healthy donors. The table came from immunoSEQ multiplex PCR; TCRdb's copy has only in-frame clones and leaves some out. The table shows more than 95,000 clones, with about 79% occurring only once. Source material: PBMCs. These receptors all come from a man aged 55 to 70 in good health and CMV-seropositive. Both conserved end residues are part of each CDR3. Each record gives: CDR3 protein, CDR3 DNA, V gene, clone size, D gene, J gene. D genes are given only for firm matches. Clone size is shown for a subset of rows, as once, few, many or a class of expanded clone.

CASSQDGAKVYEQYF | TGTGCCAGCAGCCAAGATGGGGCGAAGGTTTACGAGCAGTACTTC | TRBV7-9 | few | . | TRBJ2-7
CASSLESRGFPDTGELFF | TGTGCCAGCAGCTTGGAGTCTCGTGGTTTCCCGGACACCGGGGAGCTGTTTTTT | TRBV13 | . | . | TRBJ2-2
CASSTGQLGTEAFF | TGTGCCAGCAGTACCGGACAGCTGGGGACTGAAGCTTTCTTT | TRBV6-5 | . | . | TRBJ1-1
CASSQGSSGNTIYF | TGTGCCAGCAGCCAGGGGAGCTCTGGAAACACCATATATTTT | TRBV7-2 | . | . | TRBJ1-3
CASREGPANSYEQYF | TGTGCCAGCAGGGAGGGTCCTGCCAATTCCTACGAGCAGTACTTC | TRBV6-6 | few | . | TRBJ2-7
CASSHGQGQLYGYTF | TGTGCCAGCAGTCACGGACAGGGGCAGCTCTATGGCTACACCTTC | TRBV27 | . | TRBD1 | TRBJ1-2
CASSPERTSARQETQYF | TGTGCCAGCAGCCCCGAGAGGACTAGCGCGAGACAAGAGACCCAGTACTTC | TRBV5-4 | once | TRBD2 | TRBJ2-5
CASSLQQSTGELFF | TGTGCCAGCAGCTTACAACAGAGCACCGGGGAGCTGTTTTTT | TRBV7-6 | . | . | TRBJ2-2
CASSGRGSLHF | TGTGCCAGCAGCGGCAGGGGTTCCCTCCACTTT | TRBV7-9 | . | . | TRBJ1-6
CASSLNRGANYGYTF | TGTGCCAGCAGCTTAAACCGGGGGGCCAACTATGGCTACACCTTC | TRBV7-2 | . | . | TRBJ1-2
CASGFGQALTNYGYTF | TGTGCTAGTGGTTTTGGACAAGCGCTTACTAACTATGGCTACACCTTC | TRBV12-5 | few | . | TRBJ1-2
CAVQGMNTEAFF | TGTGCCGTACAGGGGATGAACACTGAAGCTTTCTTT | TRBV10-3 | . | TRBD1 | TRBJ1-1
CASRPTGGENEKLFF | TGTGCCAGCAGGCCCACAGGAGGGGAGAATGAAAAACTGTTTTTT | TRBV2 | once | . | TRBJ1-4
CASSFGGPYTGELFF | TGCGCCAGCAGCTTTGGGGGCCCCTACACCGGGGAGCTGTTTTTT | TRBV5-1 | once | . | TRBJ2-2
CASSAYSADTQYF | TGTGCCAGCAGCGCCTACTCCGCAGATACGCAGTATTTT | TRBV5-4 | . | . | TRBJ2-3
CASSPYGRGGYNEQFF | TGTGCCAGCAGCCCCTATGGGCGGGGGGGCTACAATGAGCAGTTCTTC | TRBV11-2 | once | TRBD2 | TRBJ2-1
CASKISREAFF | TGCGCCAGCAAAATTTCGAGAGAAGCTTTCTTT | TRBV10-2 | few | . | TRBJ1-1
CASSLGRGGSEQFF | TGTGCCAGCAGTTTGGGGCGGGGGGGCTCTGAGCAGTTCTTC | TRBV28 | . | TRBD2 | TRBJ2-1
CASGPWVKNEKLFF | TGTGCCAGCGGGCCATGGGTCAAAAATGAAAAACTGTTTTTT | TRBV27 | few | . | TRBJ1-4
CASSLDPGKGMKGEKLFF | TGCGCCAGCAGCTTGGACCCCGGGAAAGGGATGAAAGGTGAAAAACTGTTTTTT | TRBV5-1 | . | . | TRBJ1-4
CASRHRDSLYEQYF | TGTGCCAGCAGACACAGGGACAGCCTCTACGAGCAGTACTTC | TRBV6-5 | . | TRBD1 | TRBJ2-7
CASSTSGQVQETQYF | TGTGCCAGCAGCACCTCCGGACAGGTCCAAGAGACCCAGTACTTC | TRBV5-4 | . | TRBD1 | TRBJ2-5
CASTRDPTDTQYF | TGTGCCAGCACGCGGGACCCCACAGATACGCAGTATTTT | TRBV18 | . | . | TRBJ2-3
CASSLTGGRGTEAFF | TGTGCCAGCAGTCTTACAGGGGGCCGGGGGACTGAAGCTTTCTTT | TRBV5-5 | few | TRBD1 | TRBJ1-1
CASSPQTGGVYEQYF | TGTGCCAGCAGCCCCCAGACAGGGGGCGTCTACGAGCAGTACTTC | TRBV7-2 | . | TRBD1 | TRBJ2-7
CASSTGLYTEAFF | TGTGCCAGCAGCACAGGGTTATACACTGAAGCTTTCTTT | TRBV2 | few | . | TRBJ1-1
CASSRGLAGNNNEQFF | TGCGCCAGCAGCAGGGGACTAGCGGGGAACAACAATGAGCAGTTCTTC | TRBV5-1 | . | TRBD2 | TRBJ2-1
CASSRTGTDSGNTIYF | TGTGCCAGTAGTCGTACAGGCACTGACTCTGGAAACACCATATATTTT | TRBV19 | . | . | TRBJ1-3
CASSRESAGYTF | TGTGCCAGCAGCCGGGAAAGCGCTGGCTACACCTTC | TRBV5-4 | . | . | TRBJ1-2
CASSVGDRVDF | TGTGCCAGCAGCGTAGGGGACAGGGTCGACTTC | TRBV9 | . | TRBD1 | TRBJ1-2
CASSQDLQANYGYTF | TGCGCCAGCAGCCAAGATCTGCAGGCCAACTATGGCTACACCTTC | TRBV4-3 | . | . | TRBJ1-2
CASSPGSGEEQYF | TGTGCCAGCAGCCCTGGGAGCGGGGAGGAGCAGTACTTC | TRBV5-6 | . | TRBD2 | TRBJ2-7
CASSFGQSGNTIYF | TGTGCCAGCAGCTTCGGACAGTCTGGAAACACCATATATTTT | TRBV7-2 | few | . | TRBJ1-3
CASRPGTGGDIQYF | TGTGCCAGCAGACCCGGGACAGGGGGGGACATTCAGTACTTC | TRBV6-5 | . | TRBD1 | TRBJ2-4
CASSFTGQGFADTQYF | TGTGCCAGCAGCTTCACGGGACAGGGGTTCGCAGATACGCAGTATTTT | TRBV5-6 | . | TRBD1 | TRBJ2-3
CASSTSGSDQPQHF | TGTGCCAGCAGCACCTCAGGGTCTGATCAGCCCCAGCATTTT | TRBV9 | . | . | TRBJ1-5
CASSLGGHEQYF | TGTGCCAGCAGCCTAGGGGGACACGAGCAGTACTTC | TRBV5-8 | few | . | TRBJ2-7
CASGLPGTSGVYEQFF | TGTGCTAGTGGTTTGCCCGGGACTAGCGGGGTTTATGAGCAGTTCTTC | TRBV12-5 | . | TRBD2 | TRBJ2-1
CASSGAGAGSPLHF | TGTGCCAGCAGTGGGGCGGGGGCGGGTTCACCCCTCCACTTT | TRBV6-1 | . | . | TRBJ1-6
CASKQGASSYNEQFF | TGCGCCAGCAAACAGGGGGCGAGCTCCTACAATGAGCAGTTCTTC | TRBV5-1 | . | TRBD1 | TRBJ2-1
CASSLQGWNTEAFF | TGTGCCAGTAGCCTACAGGGGTGGAACACTGAAGCTTTCTTT | TRBV19 | . | TRBD1 | TRBJ1-1
CASGGTGRQPQHF | TGTGCCAGTGGAGGGACAGGGCGGCAGCCCCAGCATTTT | TRBV19 | . | TRBD1 | TRBJ1-5
CASRPPTGPDTQYF | TGCGCCAGCAGGCCCCCTACAGGTCCAGATACGCAGTATTTT | TRBV10-2 | . | . | TRBJ2-3
CASSFGTLTGGGNTIYF | TGTGCCAGCAGCTTCGGGACCCTGACAGGGGGAGGAAACACCATATATTTT | TRBV5-4 | once | TRBD1 | TRBJ1-3
CASSPDSVEIGEQYF | TGTGCCAGCTCACCGGACAGCGTGGAGATAGGCGAGCAGTACTTC | TRBV18 | . | . | TRBJ2-7
CASSPAEDQPQHF | TGTGCCAGTAGTCCCGCCGAGGATCAGCCCCAGCATTTT | TRBV19 | . | . | TRBJ1-5